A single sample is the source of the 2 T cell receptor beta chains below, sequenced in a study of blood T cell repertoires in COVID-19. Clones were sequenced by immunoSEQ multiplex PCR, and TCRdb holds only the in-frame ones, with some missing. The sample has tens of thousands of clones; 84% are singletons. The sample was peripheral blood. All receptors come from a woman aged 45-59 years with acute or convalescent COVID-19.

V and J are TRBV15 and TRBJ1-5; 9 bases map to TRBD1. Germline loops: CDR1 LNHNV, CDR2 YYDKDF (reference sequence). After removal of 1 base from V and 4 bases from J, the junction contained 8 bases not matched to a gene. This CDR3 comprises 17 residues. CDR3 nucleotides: TGTGCCACCAGCAGAGGGGGCCTGACAGGGGGGAATCAGCCCCAGCATTTT. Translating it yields CATSRGGLTGGNQPQHF. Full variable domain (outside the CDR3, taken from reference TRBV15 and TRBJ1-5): DAMVIQNPRYQVTQFGKPVTLSCSQTLNHNVMYWYQQKSSQAPKLLFHYYDKDFNNEADTPDNFQSRRPNTSFCFLDIRSPGLGDTAMYLCATSRGGLTGGNQPQHFGDGTRLSIL.

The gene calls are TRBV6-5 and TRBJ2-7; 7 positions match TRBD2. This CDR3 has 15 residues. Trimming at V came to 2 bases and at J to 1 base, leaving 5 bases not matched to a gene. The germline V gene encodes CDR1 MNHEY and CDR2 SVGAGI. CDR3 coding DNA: TGTGCCAGCAGTTACGGGCTAGCGGCATCCTACGAGCAGTACTTC. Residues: CASSYGLAASYEQYF.